The sequence of this TCR beta chain was determined in a study of healthy donors' naive CD4 and CD8 T cells (dated by TCRdb to the mid-2010s). Regarding the complete study: Donors were chosen to span three age groups (20-25, 40-50 and 60-70 years, over 5 each), with mean age about 46 and half female. Rearranged TCR alpha and beta chains from naive CD4+ and CD8+ T cells were sequenced in the study to test how TCR variation relates to lineage commitment. The donors were HLA-typed by sequencing at HLA-A, -B, -C, -DRB1, -DQB1 and -DPB1, using the SBTexcellerator protocol, an ABI3130xl analyzer and SBTengine software. The peripheral blood mononuclear cells came from around 19 individuals who were healthy and unrelated. For TCR alpha, a new primer set covering all functional IMGT alpha gene variants was designed, and the rest of the protocol matched the beta-chain workflow.

General conclusions and limits of the study: Bias between naive CD4+ and CD8+ cells was reportedly observed for most V and J gene segments, consistently across donors and independently of HLA genotype. In both chains, CD4+ lineage was associated with a positively charged CDR3, and CD8+ lineage was associated with a negatively charged CDR3. The study did not directly address possible repertoire bias arising from homeostatic proliferation of naive T cells. Approximately 13% of the variance in CD4/CD8 propensity appeared to be explained jointly by V genes, J genes and CDR3 charge, in a largely additive manner. Because alpha and beta chains were sequenced in bulk and could not be paired, combined chain effects were not evaluated.

Cells with a CD4+CD8-CD45RO-CD45RA+ profile were isolated by FACS and defined as naive CD4+ T cells, and those with a CD8+CD4-CD45RA+CD27bright profile were defined as naive CD8+ T cells. Sorting used antibodies against CD4 (RPA-T4), CD8 (SK1), CD27 (O323), CD45RA (HI100) and CD45RO (UCHL1). The CDR3 measures 17 amino acids from cysteine to phenylalanine. Left in the record is the CDR3 DNA by itself, 51 bases read in frame from the first base. Germline trimming amounts to 3 bases on V and 6 bases on J, with 11 as the count of junction bases outside the gene matches. Reading the germline V gene (reference sequence) gives CDR1 MNHNY and CDR2 SVGAGI. This clonotype has more than one count but fewer than ten. No cognate antigen has been identified for it. No base qualities exist here, and no much larger clone lies one base off it. Reads for this sample came from a 454 GS FLX Titanium. A previously published linear amplification protocol was used to build TCR libraries from around 500 ng of total RNA. The Roche/454 Genome Sequencer with Titanium chemistry was used for sequencing. On the study's bioinformatics: From about five of the healthy donors, a total of approximately 80,000 rearranged TCR alpha transcripts were sequenced. Duplicate transcripts were removed, and each unique TCR clonotype was defined by its CDR3 junction following IMGT nomenclature. CD4 versus CD8 status was modeled on V and J genes by logistic regression in R 2.13.0, with adjustment for donor effects and Bonferroni correction for multiple testing. TCRdb's own reprocessing of the public reads used fastp at Q25 and MiXCR and kept productive beta chains. When rows share a CDR3 protein, they turn into one entry using the most common DNA and genes. What appears here as the V and J calls and clone size reflects TCRdb's work, not the paper's. In this sample the table shows 150,000 to 200,000 distinct CDR3 sequences, about four fifths of which occur a single time. The ten top clones hold approximately 2.5% of the sample.

The rearranged segments are TRBV6-6 and TRBJ2-1, with 10 bases aligning to TRBD2. This sequence was found in a pool of human donors in good health; the sample pools cells from several healthy donors. The sample comprised naive CD4+ and CD8+ T cells sorted from blood, pooled from several donors. The sample's cell subset or site label, decoded: FACS-sorted naive CD4+ (CD45RO-CD45RA+) and naive CD8+ (CD45RA+CD27bright) T cells. The sequenced DNA: TGTGCCAGCAGTTATCCTAGCGGGAGACCCCGAACCAATGAGCAGTTCTTC. Its amino acids are CASSYPSGRPRTNEQFF.